The clone carrying this T cell receptor beta chain was counted between two and nine times. This record belongs to a study of blood T cell repertoires in COVID-19. Turning to the study itself: COVID-19 samples, acute and convalescent, were from the United States, Italy and Spain. In each case, the material was cDNA or gDNA derived from T cells, B-cell-depleted T cells, or PBMCs.

Trimming stripped 0 bases from V and 0 bases from J, with 12 bases between. There are 18 residues in the CDR3. Germline CDR1 WNHNN, CDR2 SYGVQD (reference sequence). Clones were read by immunoSEQ multiplex PCR, and TCRdb kept only the in-frame ones, dropping some. The table records 210,000 or so clones, around 80% of them present only once. The V gene is TRBV10-1, the J gene TRBJ1-6; D is undetermined. This clonotype was sampled from a woman in her 30s with COVID-19, enrolled during active disease. The sequenced sample consisted of peripheral blood. The DNA of the CDR3 is TGCGCCAGCAGTGAGTCCGGGAAAAAGAGCTCCTATAATTCACCCCTCCACTTT. As protein: CASSESGKKSSYNSPLHF.